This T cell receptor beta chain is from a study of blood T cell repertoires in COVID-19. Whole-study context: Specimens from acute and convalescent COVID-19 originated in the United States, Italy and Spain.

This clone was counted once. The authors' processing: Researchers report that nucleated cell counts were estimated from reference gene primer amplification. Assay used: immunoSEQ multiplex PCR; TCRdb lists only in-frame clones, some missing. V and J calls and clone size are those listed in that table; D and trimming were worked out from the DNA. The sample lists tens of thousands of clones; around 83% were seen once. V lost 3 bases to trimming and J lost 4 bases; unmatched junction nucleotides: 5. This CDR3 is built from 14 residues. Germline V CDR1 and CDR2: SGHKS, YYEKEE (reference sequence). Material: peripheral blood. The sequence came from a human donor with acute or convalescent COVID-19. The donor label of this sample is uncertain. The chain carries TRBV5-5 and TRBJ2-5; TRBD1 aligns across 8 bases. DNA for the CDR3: TGTGCCAGCAGCTGGACAGGGTGGGGAGAGACCCAGTACTTC. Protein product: CASSWTGWGETQYF.